Listed below are T cell receptor beta chains from one sample, sequenced in a study of OX40 agonist ivuxolimab in advanced cancers. This table comes from immunoSEQ multiplex PCR, and its TCRdb copy is limited to in-frame clones, with some not included. There are over 50,000 clones in the sample; 82% occur only once, and 0.52% lies in the top ten. Material: CD4+ or CD8+ T cells sorted from blood, obtained in a trial of the OX40 agonist ivuxolimab. The origin of the receptors is an adult with an advanced solid tumor such as melanoma, head and neck, liver or kidney cancer. Each CDR3 is given without its conserved first and last residue. Only some rows state a clone size, as once, few, many or a class for expanded clones.

clone_size | v_call | cdr3_length | cdr3_aa
. | TRBV7-9 | 15 | ASSLKHGRTGSGGYT
. | TRBV25-1 | 11 | ASSVEGMEAQY
once | TRBV6-1 | 13 | ASSEVPGSNQPQH
. | TRBV27 | 15 | ASSLSTGLGSNQPQH
. | TRBV5-1 | 15 | ASSLRRSGRATDTQY
. | TRBV27 | 13 | ASSLTGQGAYEQY
. | TRBV19 | 14 | ASSRTSGRAGGELF
few | TRBV27 | 14 | ASSPPGLVGTDTQY
. | TRBV6-1 | 14 | ASSATSEDGTDTQY
. | TRBV7-7 | 12 | ASRPYLGDTEAF
once | TRBV28 | 13 | ASSSHGSWAGELF
. | TRBV25-1 | 11 | ASRGQGWYEQY
once | TRBV27 | 13 | ASSEVGSQNTEAF
. | TRBV10-3 | 14 | AISEDTSGRNNEQF
. | TRBV9 | 13 | ASSVATDTRLPQY
. | TRBV7-6 | 11 | ASSGGVQETQY
. | TRBV18 | 9 | ASSPDIEAF
once | TRBV28 | 7 | ARSYEQY
once | TRBV27 | 14 | ASRPGGSPPHNEQF
. | TRBV2 | 14 | ASSRRLAGSYNEQF
once | TRBV5-4 | 14 | ASSPDLSGSYNEQF
. | TRBV7-9 | 12 | ASSFSGSRNEQF
. | TRBV11-3 | 12 | ASSLSPSYNEQF
. | TRBV7-2 | 14 | ASSVKPGLVTDTQY
. | TRBV6-5 | 10 | ASRGGTYEQY
. | TRBV10-2 | 11 | ASSEVDRGELF
. | TRBV7-2 | 9 | ASNSRETQY
. | TRBV7-9 | 12 | ASSRTSNQETQY
. | TRBV5-3 | 12 | ARRPGLAEYEQY
. | TRBV7-9 | 13 | ASSLAGQGNYGYT
. | TRBV15 | 13 | ATSTGSSGQETQY
. | TRBV5-8 | 13 | ASSLGGTSTDTQY
. | TRBV6-6 | 14 | ASRIQGQEIKQPQH
few | TRBV28 | 11 | ASSFQATTDHA
. | TRBV28 | 13 | ASTQSGTGEEKLF
. | TRBV29-1 | 14 | SVGGRDRELTYTQY
. | TRBV7-2 | 11 | ASSYSGRPEQF
. | TRBV28 | 11 | ASSWTSLGEQY
. | TRBV30 | 13 | AWRVTGSSNYGYT
. | TRBV29-1 | 11 | SVLGSGVWAQY
once | TRBV7-7 | 11 | ASSAGLRDEQF
. | TRBV18 | 13 | ASSPGSGRANEQF